These 32 T cell receptor beta chains came from one sample sequenced in a study of blood T cell repertoires in COVID-19. Some clones are missing from TCRdb's copy, which holds only in-frame ones; the method was immunoSEQ multiplex PCR. In the table there are under 250,000 clones, over 75% of which are singletons. The sequenced sample was PBMCs or T cells enriched from blood (not recorded which). The source is a woman between 50 and 59 years old with acute COVID-19.

The chain recombines TRBV7-2 with TRBJ2-1; D may be TRBD2 (6 bases). V dropped 1 base and J dropped 6 bases, with 10 bases sitting between them. The CDR3 consists of 14 residues. CDR1 and CDR2 (germline): SGHTA, FQGNSA. The CDR3 region is CASSLDWGGNEQFF. The CDR3 DNA is TGTGCCAGCAGCTTAGACTGGGGAGGCAATGAGCAGTTCTTC.

The rearrangement links TRBV7-2 to TRBJ1-5, with 9 bases lining up with TRBD1. The CDR3 contains 14 residues. Germline V gene data show CDR1 as SGHTA and CDR2 as FQGNSA. J gave up 6 bases and V 4 bases, and 4 bases lay outside the gene matches. Here the CDR3 DNA reads TGTGCCAGCAGCTCCGGACAGGGGAGTCAGCCCCAGCATTTT. Its protein is CASSSGQGSQPQHF.

The gene calls are TRBV7-9 and TRBJ1-1, with D maybe TRBD1 (5 bases). From germline, CDR1 is SEHNR and CDR2 FQNEAQ (reference sequence). This CDR3 is 13 amino acids long. The V end lost 1 base, the J end lost 11 bases, and 14 bases lay between the germline ends. CDR3 DNA: TGTGCCAGCAGCTTAGATCAGGGCCGGATGGCTTTCTTT. The encoded protein is CASSLDQGRMAFF.

This chain links TRBV11-2 with TRBJ2-1; D possibly corresponds to TRBD1 (5 bases). The CDR3 sequence is 17 residues long. Trimming shortened V by 0 bases and J by 0 bases, and 12 bases separated the two germline ends. The germline CDR1 and CDR2 sequences are SGHAT and FQNNGV. The CDR3 DNA follows: TGTGCCAGCAGCTTAGATCGCAGGGCGAGCTCCTACAATGAGCAGTTCTTC. Translation gives CASSLDRRASSYNEQFF.

The chain employs TRBV9 and TRBJ1-3; D possibly corresponds to TRBD1 (5 bases). Per the germline V gene, CDR1 is SGDLS and CDR2 is YYNGEE. The CDR3 has 16 amino acids. V gave up 0 bases and J gave up 2 bases, with 12 bases separating them. CDR3 protein: CASSVARGKTGNTIYF. The CDR3 nucleotides read TGTGCCAGCAGCGTAGCTCGGGGGAAAACTGGAAACACCATATATTTT.

The gene calls are TRBV6-5 and TRBJ2-2; D call uncertain. The CDR3 covers 16 residues. Germline V lookup: CDR1 MNHEY, CDR2 SVGAGI. Trimming shortened V by 2 bases and J by 1 base, and 11 bases separated the two germline ends. The CDR3: CASSYIRLGNTGELFF. CDR3 DNA: TGTGCCAGCAGTTACATCCGACTTGGGAACACCGGGGAGCTGTTTTTT.

This sequence joins TRBV9 and TRBJ2-2; D gene unclear. Germline CDR1 SGDLS, CDR2 YYNGEE. Trimming removed 0 bases at V and 1 base at J, with 7 bases between. The CDR3 extends over 15 amino acids. As DNA, the CDR3 is TGTGCCAGCAGCGTAGAAACAGTGAACACCGGGGAGCTGTTTTTT. This translates into CASSVETVNTGELFF.

This sequence joins TRBV24-1 and TRBJ1-2; D gene unclear. The V gene lost 9 bases and the J gene lost 4 bases, with 23 bases spanning the gap. Germline values: CDR1 KGHDR, CDR2 SFDVKD. The CDR3 spans 16 residues. The CDR3 nucleotides read TGTGCCACCCAAGTTCATAATCGGACTGGTAGCTATGGCTACACCTTC. Its protein product is CATQVHNRTGSYGYTF.

The rearrangement links TRBV6-2 or TRBV6-3 to TRBJ2-7, with 9 bases that match TRBD1. After removal of 5 bases from V and 9 bases from J, the junction contained 14 bases not matched to a gene. Germline CDR1 reads MNHEY; CDR2 reads SVGEGT. The CDR3 loop spans 15 amino acids. The CDR3 sequence is CASSNPGTGKFVQYF. The CDR3 DNA follows: TGTGCCAGCAGTAACCCCGGGACAGGGAAATTCGTGCAGTACTTC.

In this sample, this clone turned up once. The V call is TRBV3-1 (or the pseudogene TRBV3-2), the J call TRBJ2-5; unclear D gene. The V gene lost 4 bases and the J gene lost 2 bases, with 14 bases spanning the gap. Germline V lookup: CDR1 LGHDT, CDR2 YNNKEL (reference sequence). There are 15 residues in the CDR3. CDR3 sequence: CASSPVPLPQETQYF. CDR3 sequence (DNA): TGTGCCAGCAGCCCGGTACCCCTACCTCAAGAGACCCAGTACTTC.

The V gene is TRBV19, the J gene TRBJ1-5, with D unclear. CDR3 size: 18 residues. Germline assignment: CDR1 LNHDA and CDR2 SQIVND (reference sequence). V was shortened by 9 bases and J by 3 bases, with 27 bases between the two germline ends. CDR3 residues: CASREDRRGDPFNQPQHF. The CDR3 DNA reads TGTGCCAGCCGAGAAGATAGACGGGGAGACCCCTTCAATCAGCCCCAGCATTTT. Full variable domain (rest looked up from reference TRBV19 and TRBJ1-5): DGGITQSPKYLFRKEGQNVTLSCEQNLNHDAMYWYRQDPGQGLRLIYYSQIVNDFQKGDIAEGYSVSREKKESFPLTVTSAQKNPTAFYLCASREDRRGDPFNQPQHFGDGTRLSIL.

This clone was counted a few times. The rearrangement uses TRBV12-3 or TRBV12-4 and TRBJ1-2; unclear D gene. The CDR3 runs 12 residues. V lost 2 bases and J 5 bases, leaving 6 bases between the germline ends. Here the CDR3 reads CASSLTRYGYTF. DNA of the CDR3: TGTGCCAGCAGTTTAACGAGGTATGGCTACACCTTC.

J is TRBJ1-2 and V is TRBV4-3; D may be TRBD1 (5 bases). CDR1 and CDR2 (germline): LGHNA, YSLEER. The CDR3 extends over 15 amino acids. V lost 1 base and J 4 bases, leaving 13 bases between the germline ends. In DNA form, the CDR3 reads TGCGCCAGCAGCCAAGGGAGGGGTCCCGTCTATGGCTACACCTTC. This translates into CASSQGRGPVYGYTF.

V and J are TRBV30 and TRBJ2-1; D gene ambiguous. CDR1 and CDR2 (germline): GTSNPN, SVGIG (reference sequence). Trimming took 0 bases from V and 8 from J, leaving 8 bases between them. The CDR3 sequence is 12 residues long. The DNA for the CDR3 is TGTGCCTGGAGTGTGGCAGTCGATGAGCAGTTCTTC. Residues: CAWSVAVDEQFF.

In DNA form, the CDR3 reads TGTGCCAGCAGGAACACGGGACTGTCCTCCTACGAGCAGTACTTC. Amino acids: CASRNTGLSSYEQYF. V and J are TRBV6-5 and TRBJ2-7; the D gene is possibly TRBD2 (6 bases). With 6 bases removed from V and 0 bases from J, the gap between germline ends came to 15 bases. This CDR3 region has 15 residues. Germline values: CDR1 MNHEY, CDR2 SVGAGI.

The V call is TRBV30, the J call TRBJ1-5, with 7 bases matching TRBD1. The CDR3 length is 18 residues. Germline V gene sequence: CDR1 GTSNPN, CDR2 SVGIG (reference sequence). With 2 bases clipped from V and 2 bases from J, the junction kept 15 bases outside the gene matches. CDR3 sequence reads: CAWSRGRQGYFGNQPQHF. CDR3 nucleotides: TGTGCCTGGAGTAGGGGGCGCCAGGGGTATTTCGGCAATCAGCCCCAGCATTTT.

V is TRBV5-1 and J is TRBJ1-6; 9 bases map to TRBD1. Germline V CDR1 and CDR2: SGHRS, YFSETQ. V was clipped by 3 bases and J by 7 bases; unmatched bases: 2. This CDR3 contains 14 residues. DNA for the CDR3: TGCGCCAGCAGCTCACAGGGGGCGAATTCACCCCTCCACTTT. Amino acids: CASSSQGANSPLHF.

This rearrangement joins TRBV27 to TRBJ1-4, with D maybe TRBD1 (6 bases). The CDR3 covers 14 residues. V shed 4 bases and J shed 8 bases, with 14 bases lying between them. The germline V gene has CDR1 MNHEY and CDR2 SMNVEV (reference sequence). As DNA, the CDR3 is TGTGCCAGCAGTTCCCCAGGGGCAGGAGAAAAACTGTTTTTT. The encoded protein is CASSSPGAGEKLFF.

V usage is TRBV2 and J usage is TRBJ1-2; D remains ambiguous. This CDR3 contains 12 residues. Germline-derived CDR1 and CDR2 are SNHLY and FYNNEI. Trimming shortened V by 4 bases and J by 4 bases, and 7 bases separated the two germline ends. The CDR3 region is CASSAGVYGYTF. In nucleotides, the CDR3 is TGTGCCAGCAGTGCGGGTGTCTATGGCTACACCTTC.

This rearrangement joins TRBV4-3 to TRBJ2-2; TRBD2 agrees at 9 bases. This CDR3 is built from 18 residues. Germline-derived CDR1 and CDR2 are LGHNA and YSLEER. Trimming removed 1 base from V and 4 bases from J; junction bases left unmatched: 10. CDR3 nucleotides: TGCGCCAGCAGCCAAGCCTTCGGGGCGGGGGGGCGCACCGGGGAGCTGTTTTTT. The encoded protein is CASSQAFGAGGRTGELFF.

The rearrangement joins TRBV4-1 to TRBJ1-2, with 7 positions matching TRBD1. Germline trimming cut 4 bases from V and 4 bases from J; bases unmatched to any gene: 3. Germline V gene lookup returns CDR1 MGHRA and CDR2 YSYEKL. The CDR3 covers 13 residues. In DNA form, the CDR3 reads TGCGCCAGCAGCCCCGGGACAGCCTATGGCTACACCTTC. Translation: CASSPGTAYGYTF.

V gene TRBV18 combines with J gene TRBJ1-1; no definite D call. There are 14 residues in the CDR3. The V end was cut by 3 bases, the J end by 4 bases, with 12 bases between. The germline V gene encodes CDR1 KGHSH and CDR2 LQKENI. Here the CDR3 reads CASSPREHVTEAFF. For the CDR3, the DNA is TGTGCCAGCTCACCTCGGGAGCACGTCACTGAAGCTTTCTTT.

This clone showed up many times. This sequence joins TRBV18 and TRBJ1-1, with D possibly being TRBD1 (5 bases). CDR1 KGHSH and CDR2 LQKENI come from the germline V gene. This CDR3 spans 15 amino acids. The ends were cut back, 3 bases at V and 2 bases at J, with 13 bases in the middle. CDR3 loop: CASSPGGTHNTEAFF. The CDR3 nucleotides read TGTGCCAGCTCACCGGGGGGAACCCATAACACTGAAGCTTTCTTT.

This chain joins TRBV13 and TRBJ2-3; 9 bases are shared with TRBD1. Germline CDR1 PRHDT, CDR2 FYEKMQ (reference sequence). The CDR3 consists of 15 residues. The V segment lost 0 bases and the J segment 4 bases; nucleotides outside the gene matches: 2. Here the CDR3 reads CASSLGDRGPDTQYF. The CDR3 DNA is TGTGCCAGCAGCTTAGGGGACAGGGGCCCAGATACGCAGTATTTT.

The V call is TRBV19, the J call TRBJ1-4; 7 nucleotides align to TRBD1. Germline V gene lookup returns CDR1 LNHDA and CDR2 SQIVND (reference sequence). The CDR3 covers 15 residues. V gave up 6 bases and J gave up 4 bases; unmatched junction bases: 8. CDR3 nucleotides: TGTGCCAGTAGCCCCCGGGGACAGTTTAATGAAAAACTGTTTTTT. Translation: CASSPRGQFNEKLFF.

This chain connects TRBV27 to TRBJ2-7; TRBD1 matches at 7 bases. CDR3 size: 15 residues. With 3 bases clipped from V and 4 bases from J, the junction kept 9 bases outside the gene matches. Per the germline V gene, CDR1 is MNHEY and CDR2 is SMNVEV (reference sequence). Here the CDR3 reads CASSFFPGQSYEQYF. The CDR3 coding sequence is TGTGCCAGCAGTTTTTTTCCGGGACAGAGTTACGAGCAGTACTTC.

V and J are TRBV10-3 and TRBJ1-3; D perhaps matches TRBD1 (5 bases). Looked up from germline, CDR1 is ENHRY and CDR2 is SYGVKD. The V end lost 10 bases, the J end lost 4 bases, and 20 bases lay between the germline ends. The CDR3 contains 15 residues. CDR3 protein: CASWGDGPGGNTIYF. The CDR3 coding sequence is TGTGCCAGCTGGGGGGATGGACCGGGAGGAAACACCATATATTTT.

As concerns this clone: The sample contains more than one DNA sequence encoding this CDR3. The J gene is TRBJ1-1, the V gene TRBV5-1; D call uncertain. The CDR3 consists of 13 residues. Germline V gene lookup returns CDR1 SGHRS and CDR2 YFSETQ. V lost 0 bases, J lost 1 base, and 4 bases lay in between. The CDR3 region has the DNA TGCGCCAGCAGCTTGGGCAGGAACACTGAAGCTTTCTTT. Its translation: CASSLGRNTEAFF.

The rearrangement links TRBV5-8 to TRBJ2-1; 8 bases map to TRBD2. The CDR3 sequence is 16 residues long. With 4 bases clipped from V and 0 bases from J, the junction kept 6 bases outside the gene matches. From germline, CDR1 is SGHTS and CDR2 YDEGEE. The CDR3 reads CASSAGGLGSYNEQFF. The DNA for the CDR3 is TGTGCCAGCAGCGCGGGGGGACTTGGCTCCTACAATGAGCAGTTCTTC.

The CDR3 here is CASSPQDRSNTGELFF. The CDR3 region has the DNA TGCGCCAGCAGCCCACAGGACCGCTCGAACACCGGGGAGCTGTTTTTT. The J gene is TRBJ2-2, the V gene TRBV5-1; possibly TRBD1 for D (5 bases). CDR1 and CDR2 (germline): SGHRS, YFSETQ. V was shortened by 4 bases and J by 0 bases, with 13 bases between the two germline ends. The CDR3 runs 16 residues.

The gene calls are TRBV25-1 and TRBJ1-1; 8 bases agree with TRBD1. Germline lookup yields CDR1 MGHDK and CDR2 SYGVNS. This CDR3 spans 13 amino acids. J was trimmed by 4 bases and V by 7 bases; bases with no gene match: 5. The CDR3 nucleotides read TGTGCCAGCATGTATACAGGGGGCACTGAAGCTTTCTTT. It encodes CASMYTGGTEAFF.

V is TRBV11-2 and J is TRBJ1-4; D ambiguous. Between the trimmed V and J ends, which lost 3 bases and 5 bases, there was a span of 13 bases. This CDR3 comprises 15 residues. CDR1 is SGHAT and CDR2 is FQNNGV in the germline V gene. As DNA, the CDR3 is TGTGCCAGCAGCTTCACGGGGAATAAGAATGAAAAACTGTTTTTT. This codes for CASSFTGNKNEKLFF.